This T cell receptor beta chain appears in the sequencing data of a study of a mutant IDH1 vaccine in newly diagnosed glioma. Study details: Vaccination began 4-6 weeks post radiotherapy alone, or with temozolomide cycles. Visit V12 was scheduled at week 35 and visit V13 at week 47.

Sequenced by immunoSEQ multiplex PCR; TCRdb stores in-frame clones only, minus some. Of 35,000 to 55,000 clones listed, around 81% are singletons. Documented time point: week 35, safety follow-up. Doses comprised 300 ug of mutant IDH1 20-mer peptide each, plus topical imiquimod. As for this clone: What it binds is unknown.

Germline-derived CDR1 and CDR2 are SEHNR and FQNEAQ (reference sequence). The CDR3 is 13 residues long. V gave up 3 bases and J gave up 2 bases, with 7 bases separating them. The source was PBMCs, collected from a glioma patient whose treatment included an IDH1 peptide vaccine. The source of this sequence is a woman aged 40 to 50 with glioma. Some clones in this sample may be carry-over from other donors' samples. The chain uses TRBV7-9 and TRBJ1-2; no clear D gene. The CDR3 loop is CASSFRSNYGYTF. DNA for the CDR3: TGTGCCAGCAGCTTCAGATCGAACTATGGCTACACCTTC.